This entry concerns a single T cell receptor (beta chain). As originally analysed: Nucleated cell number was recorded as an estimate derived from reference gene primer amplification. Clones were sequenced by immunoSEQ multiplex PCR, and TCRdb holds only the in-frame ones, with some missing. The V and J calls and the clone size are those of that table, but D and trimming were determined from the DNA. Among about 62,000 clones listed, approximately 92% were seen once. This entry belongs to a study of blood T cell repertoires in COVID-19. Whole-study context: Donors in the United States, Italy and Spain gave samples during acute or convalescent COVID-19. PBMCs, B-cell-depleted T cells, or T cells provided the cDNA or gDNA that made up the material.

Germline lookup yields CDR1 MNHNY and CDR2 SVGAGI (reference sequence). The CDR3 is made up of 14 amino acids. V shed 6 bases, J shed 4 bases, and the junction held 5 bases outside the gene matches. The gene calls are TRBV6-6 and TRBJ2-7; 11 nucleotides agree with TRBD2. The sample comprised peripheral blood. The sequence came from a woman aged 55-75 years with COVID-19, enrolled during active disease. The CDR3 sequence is CASSLTSGSYEQYF. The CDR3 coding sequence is TGTGCCAGCAGCTTAACTAGCGGGAGTTACGAGCAGTACTTC.